This T cell receptor beta chain came from a study of blood T cell repertoires in COVID-19. TCRdb's table, derived via immunoSEQ multiplex PCR, lists solely in-frame clones and lacks some. Of 220,000 or so clones listed, approximately 81% are singletons. What was sequenced was peripheral blood. This receptor was taken from a woman between 55 and 75 years old who had recovered from COVID-19.

CDR3 nucleotides: TGTGCCAGCAGCACTCCCGGGACTGCCTATGGCTACACCTTC. Protein: CASSTPGTAYGYTF. The chain has TRBV21-1 and TRBJ1-2. TRBV21-1 is described as a pseudogene. This CDR3 has 14 amino acids.